These 26 T cell receptor beta chains originate from one sample sequenced in a study of blood T cells in healthy people across ages (dated by TCRdb to the mid-2010s). Receptor libraries were prepared by 5' RACE. Sequencing relied on an Illumina HiSeq 2500. A second 7 to 11 cycle PCR used a sample-barcoded 5' primer and a J-beta primer mix. TCRdb applied fastp at Q25 and MiXCR to the public reads, then kept only in-frame beta chains. CDR3 protein sequences are deduplicated, and each keeps its most common genes and DNA. For this sample there are over 550,000 distinct CDR3 sequences; about 30% appear just once. Approximately 14% of the sample belongs to the ten largest clones. Sequenced: blood. All receptors derive from a woman of 80 years or more in good health.

This clonotype was seen many times. V and J are TRBV10-3 and TRBJ2-3; 10 bases map to TRBD2. The germline V gene encodes CDR1 ENHRY and CDR2 SYGVKD. The CDR3 is 19 amino acids. V trimming: 4 bases; J trimming: 3 bases; junction bases outside the gene matches: 16. The CDR3 sequence is CAISAGLSGGTHFTDTQYF. The CDR3 DNA follows: TGTGCCATCAGTGCGGGCCTTAGCGGGGGGACCCATTTTACAGATACGCAGTATTTT.

This clonotype was recorded many times. The chain links TRBV4-1 to TRBJ2-7; D is unclear. Trimming took 6 bases from V and 0 from J, leaving 15 bases between them. The CDR3 is 15 residues long. CDR1 and CDR2 from the germline V gene are MGHRA and YSYEKL. Here the CDR3 reads CASRLGRMSSYEQYF. The CDR3 DNA reads as TGCGCCAGCAGACTTGGACGGATGAGCTCCTACGAGCAGTACTTC.

Comment on this clonotype: Since a much larger clone is just one base distant, this may be a read error. This CDR3 fails to terminate in the conserved phenylalanine or tryptophan, so it likely reflects a read error. The chain has TRBV5-1 and TRBJ2-7, with 7 bases identical to TRBD1. V lost 0 bases to trimming and J lost 3 bases; unmatched junction nucleotides: 6. The germline V gene has CDR1 SGHRS and CDR2 YFSETQ. The CDR3 sequence is 15 residues long. The CDR3 spells CASSLVQGLVYEQYI. Here the CDR3 DNA reads TGCGCCAGCAGCTTGGTACAGGGGTTAGTCTACGAGCAGTACATC.

This clonotype was found many times. For the CDR3, the DNA is TGTGCCAGCAGTTTAAGAGGGACAGGGAGAAACAATGAGCAGTTCTTC. Protein product: CASSLRGTGRNNEQFF. This sequence joins TRBV12-3 or TRBV12-4 and TRBJ2-1, with TRBD1 matching over 9 bases. V trimming: 2 bases; J trimming: 5 bases; junction bases outside the gene matches: 7. This CDR3 is built from 16 residues.

In regard to this clonotype: A read error is possible here, since a much larger clone lies one base away. V and J are TRBV7-2 and TRBJ1-2, with TRBD1 matching 7 bases. The V gene's germline CDR1 is SGHTA and CDR2 FQGNSA. The CDR3 has 15 amino acids. The CDR3 is CVSSFRQGGVYGYTF. CDR3 in DNA: TGTGTCAGCAGCTTCCGGCAGGGGGGTGTCTATGGCTACACCTTC.

This clonotype was picked up many times. This chain links TRBV6-2 or TRBV6-3 with TRBJ2-7, with D possibly matching TRBD2 (5 bases). The germline V and J ends were trimmed by 6 bases and 6 bases, with 15 bases remaining between them. The germline V gene has CDR1 MNHEY and CDR2 SVGEGT. CDR3 length equals 13 residues. The CDR3 nucleotides read TGTGCCAGCAGCGAATGGGATGCGGGCGAGCAGTACTTC. Encoded protein: CASSEWDAGEQYF.

This clonotype was seen repeatedly, ten times or more. V usage is TRBV7-3 and J usage is TRBJ2-1; weak D call: TRBD1 (6 bases). With 0 bases removed from V and 2 bases from J, the gap between germline ends came to 11 bases. CDR1 and CDR2 (germline): SGHTA, FQGTGA. The CDR3 runs to 16 residues. For the CDR3, the DNA is TGTGCCAGCAGCTTAACAGGGGGTGCCGCCTACAATGAGCAGTTCTTC. It translates to CASSLTGGAAYNEQFF. Full variable domain (outside the CDR3, taken from reference TRBV7-3 and TRBJ2-1): GAGVSQTPSNKVTEKGKYVELRCDPISGHTALYWYRQSLGQGPEFLIYFQGTGAADDSGLPNDRFFAVRPEGSVSTLKIQRTERGDSAVYLCASSLTGGAAYNEQFFGPGTRLTVL.

The chain carries TRBV4-3 and TRBJ2-1; D perhaps matches TRBD1 (5 bases). The CDR3 runs 16 residues. Trimming took 2 bases from V and 12 from J, leaving 23 bases between them. The germline gives CDR1 LGHNA, CDR2 YSLEER. The CDR3 protein is CASSQFYGQGGDGQFF. The CDR3 DNA follows: TGCGCCAGCAGCCAATTCTATGGGCAGGGTGGTGATGGGCAGTTCTTC.

Comment on this clonotype: The junction departs from germline at one end; a sequencing error may be responsible. The V call is TRBV4-2, the J call TRBJ1-2; D perhaps matches TRBD1 (5 bases). Per the germline V gene, CDR1 is LGHNA and CDR2 is YNFKEQ. The CDR3 covers 15 residues. The CDR3 DNA reads TGTGCCGGCAGCCAACTGGTCTATCGGAGGGGTGGCTACACCTTC. It encodes CAGSQLVYRRGGYTF.

Worth noting for this clonotype: This sequence may be a read error, since a much larger clone differs from it by one base. The genes are TRBV5-6 and TRBJ2-1; 8 bases are a match to TRBD1. The CDR3 runs to 15 residues. V lost 3 bases to trimming and J lost 13 bases; unmatched junction nucleotides: 15. From germline, CDR1 is SGHDT and CDR2 YYEEEE. The CDR3 DNA sequence: TGTGCCAGCAGCTACACGCAGGGGGCTAGGGAGACCCAGTTCTTC. This gives the protein CASSYTQGARETQFF. Looking up the rest from reference TRBV5-6 and TRBJ2-1 gives the full variable domain: DAGVTQSPTHLIKTRGQQVTLRCSPKSGHDTVSWYQQALGQGPQFIFQYYEEEERQRGNFPDRFSGHQFPNYSSELNVNALLLGDSALYLCASSYTQGARETQFFGPGTRLTVL.

A few counts support this clonotype. This chain links TRBV7-2 with TRBJ2-2; TRBD1 might be the D (6 bases). Germline CDR1 and CDR2: SGHTA and FQGNSA. With 5 bases removed from V and 1 base from J, the gap between germline ends came to 8 bases. This CDR3 has 14 amino acids. The CDR3 nucleotides read TGTGCCAGCAGCCCGGGACAGAACACCGGGGAGCTGTTTTTT. As protein: CASSPGQNTGELFF.

This clonotype occurred many times. The rearrangement joins TRBV18 to TRBJ2-7; D uncertain. This CDR3 contains 14 residues. The V end was cut by 4 bases, the J end by 0 bases, with 10 bases between. From germline, CDR1 is KGHSH and CDR2 LQKENI. The CDR3 nucleotides read TGTGCCAGCTCACTTAAGGACGGCTCCTACGAGCAGTACTTC. Translation gives CASSLKDGSYEQYF.

This clonotype was seen once. The rearrangement links TRBV7-3 to TRBJ1-1; 9 bases fit TRBD1. Trimming at V came to 6 bases and at J to 6 bases, leaving 8 bases not matched to a gene. The CDR3 consists of 14 residues. CDR1 SGHTA and CDR2 FQGTGA come from the germline V gene. CDR3 loop: CASRETGGDPEAFF. CDR3 nucleotides: TGTGCCAGCAGGGAAACAGGGGGCGATCCTGAAGCTTTCTTT.

This clonotype occurred many times. The J gene is TRBJ2-7, the V gene TRBV21-1; the table gives TRBD1 as D, unverified against the DNA. TRBV21-1 counts as a pseudogene. The CDR3 contains 14 residues. CDR3 loop: CASSIGTGGHEQYF. The CDR3 DNA is TGTGCCAGCAGTATCGGGACAGGGGGTCACGAGCAGTACTTC.

There are many counts of this clonotype. V is TRBV7-2 and J is TRBJ1-2; D gene unclear. This CDR3 comprises 16 residues. The germline gives CDR1 SGHTA, CDR2 FQGNSA. V gave up 2 bases and J gave up 8 bases, with 21 bases separating them. The CDR3 loop reads CASSLNLPKGAVGYTF. CDR3 sequence (DNA): TGTGCCAGCAGCTTAAATCTCCCCAAGGGCGCGGTCGGCTACACCTTC.

The chain has TRBV5-1 and TRBJ1-1, with a weak D call TRBD1 (6 bases). From germline, CDR1 is SGHRS and CDR2 YFSETQ. Deletions cut 4 bases from V and 6 bases from J, with 16 bases between. This CDR3 is built from 14 residues. The CDR3, as DNA: TGCGCCAGCAGCATGGGGGGCAGGGGCGCTGAAGCTTTCTTT. As protein: CASSMGGRGAEAFF.

Of note for this clonotype: A read error may explain this, as a much larger clone is one base away. The genes are TRBV7-6 and TRBJ2-7, with D perhaps matching TRBD1 or TRBD2 (5 bases each). CDR1 is SGHVS and CDR2 is FNYEAQ in the germline V gene. V was trimmed by 3 bases and J by 7 bases, leaving 16 bases between them. The CDR3 is 14 amino acids. CDR3 region: CASSLGVRDHEQYF. The CDR3 nucleotides are TGTGCCAGCAGCTTGGGGGTCAGGGACCATGAGCAGTACTTC.

A word on this clonotype: A much larger clonotype is one base distant, so this may be a read error. The V call is TRBV6-5, the J call TRBJ1-2; D remains ambiguous. From germline, CDR1 is MNHEY and CDR2 SVGAGI. The CDR3 sequence is 13 residues long. Trimming took off 6 bases at V and 7 bases at J, with 15 bases between the two ends. CDR3 bases: TGTGCCAGCAGCAACCGGGTCCGAGGTGGCTACACCTTC. Its protein is CASSNRVRGGYTF.

The table lists this clonotype with a few counts. Germline is not matched at one junction end, which may reflect a read error. The chain combines TRBV29-1 with TRBJ2-5, with D perhaps matching TRBD1 (6 bases). The J call is doubtful: the DNA matches TRBJ2-7 better. Germline assignment: CDR1 SQVTM and CDR2 ANQGSEA. This CDR3 has 13 amino acids. The CDR3 bases are TGCGGCGTTGAAGAGAAGGCCAGGGGCGAGCAGTACTTC. Translation gives CGVEEKARGEQYF.

About this clonotype: The CDR3 end shows no conserved phenylalanine or tryptophan, and so a read error is likely. The chain uses TRBV4-2 and TRBJ2-1, with D uncertain. The length of the CDR3 is 14 residues. Looked up from germline, CDR1 is LGHNA and CDR2 is YNFKEQ. Trimming pared 4 bases from V and 0 bases from J, leaving 7 bases between. The CDR3 reads CASSPPASYNEQFV. Written as DNA, the CDR3 is TGTGCCAGCAGCCCCCCCGCCTCCTACAATGAGCAGTTCGTC.

V is TRBV18 and J is TRBJ2-7, with 8 bases that match TRBD1. With V trimmed by 3 bases and J by 3 bases, 13 bases remained unmatched. This CDR3 comprises 17 residues. Germline loops: CDR1 KGHSH, CDR2 LQKENI. CDR3 in amino acids: CASSPPGFRTGRYEQYF. The CDR3 coding sequence is TGTGCCAGCTCACCCCCAGGATTCAGGACAGGGCGCTACGAGCAGTACTTC. The full variable domain, rest sourced from reference TRBV18 and TRBJ2-7, is NAGVMQNPRHLVRRRGQEARLRCSPMKGHSHVYWYRQLPEEGLKFMVYLQKENIIDESGMPKERFSAEFPKEGPSILRIQQVVRGDSAAYFCASSPPGFRTGRYEQYFGPGTRLTVT.

There are a few counts of this clonotype. One base away lies a much larger clone, so this may be a sequencing read error. This chain uses TRBV7-2 with TRBJ2-3; no definite D call. The CDR3 contains 12 residues. CDR1 and CDR2 (germline): SGHTA, FQGNSA. Here the CDR3 reads CACSTPSGTQYF. The CDR3 DNA follows: TGTGCCTGCAGCACCCCCTCGGGCACGCAGTATTTT.

This clonotype was found many times. This chain uses TRBV12-3 or TRBV12-4 with TRBJ1-1, with D maybe TRBD1 (6 bases). Trimming cost V 6 bases and J 8 bases, with 16 bases left between them. CDR3 length: 13 amino acids. The CDR3 DNA sequence: TGTGCCAGCAGCCGGCGTGAGGGGGGGGAAGCTTTCTTT. Protein product: CASSRREGGEAFF.

This clonotype was found many times. The V and J genes are TRBV29-1 and TRBJ1-1; TRBD1 aligns across 7 bases. CDR3 length: 13 amino acids. Trimming took 6 bases from V and 0 from J; bases not matched to a gene: 4. Germline CDR1 and CDR2: SQVTM and ANQGSEA. The DNA of the CDR3 is TGCAGCGTCAAAACAGGGGTGAACACTGAAGCTTTCTTT. Residues: CSVKTGVNTEAFF.

The chain is built from TRBV6-6 and TRBJ1-6, with 11 nucleotides matching TRBD1. The CDR3 loop spans 15 amino acids. In germline, CDR1 is MNHNY, CDR2 SVGAGI (reference sequence). J was trimmed by 8 bases and V by 5 bases; bases with no gene match: 5. CDR3 bases: TGTGCCAGCAGTCCAGGGACAGGGGGTGATTCACCCCTCCACTTT. Encoded protein: CASSPGTGGDSPLHF.

This clonotype was detected only a few times. A much larger clone differs by one base, so this may be a read error. The chain uses TRBV5-6 and TRBJ2-5; 8 bases align to TRBD2. The trim removed 2 bases at V and 11 bases at J, leaving 14 bases unmatched. The CDR3 runs 15 residues. The germline V gene has CDR1 SGHDT and CDR2 YYEEEE. The CDR3 reads CASSFGGGPTNEQYF. In nucleotides, the CDR3 is TGTGCCAGCAGCTTCGGCGGGGGGCCCACCAATGAGCAGTACTTC.